A single sample is the source of the 9 T cell receptor beta chains below, sequenced in a study of blood T cells in healthy people across ages. Combining a sample-barcoded 5' primer with a J-beta primer mix, a second PCR ran for about 7 to 12 cycles. TCRdb re-analysed the 5' RACE reads in MiXCR, keeping a single row per CDR3 protein. The sample lists some 920,000 distinct CDR3 sequences, roughly 50% occurring once. Material: blood. These receptors came from a woman aged 55-69 years in good health.

This sequence joins TRBV12-3 or TRBV12-4 and TRBJ2-1; tentatively, D is TRBD1 or TRBD2 (5 bases each). The germline V and J ends were trimmed by 5 bases and 8 bases, with 16 bases remaining between them. The CDR3 consists of 14 residues. CDR3 sequence (DNA): TGTGCCAGCAGTGACTCCATATTGGGGGATGAGCAGTTCTTC. This sequence encodes CASSDSILGDEQFF.

The genes are TRBV27 and TRBJ1-1, with no clear D. The V end was cut by 5 bases, the J end by 4 bases, with 11 bases between. The CDR3 runs 13 residues. Germline-derived CDR1 and CDR2 are MNHEY and SMNVEV (reference sequence). This chain's CDR3 is CASSPLVLTEAFF. The CDR3 region has the DNA TGTGCCAGCAGTCCTTTAGTTCTCACTGAAGCTTTCTTT.

This clonotype has a handful of counts. V gene TRBV12-3 or TRBV12-4 combines with J gene TRBJ2-3, with D perhaps given as TRBD1 or TRBD2 (5 bases each). With 4 bases removed from V and 8 bases from J, the gap between germline ends came to 10 bases. The CDR3 loop spans 12 amino acids. DNA for the CDR3: TGTGCCAGCAGTTCCGTCGGGGCTACGCAGTATTTT. Translated, it gives CASSSVGATQYF.

The chain couples TRBV18 to TRBJ2-4, with 7 bases lining up with TRBD1. J gave up 7 bases and V 6 bases, and 9 bases lay outside the gene matches. The CDR3 sequence is 14 residues long. Germline CDR1 is KGHSH and CDR2 is LQKENI. The CDR3 sequence: CASSTQGSRNIQYF. The CDR3 nucleotides are TGTGCCAGCTCCACACAGGGGAGTAGGAACATTCAGTACTTC.

This clonotype was seen a few times. The chain recombines TRBV4-2 with TRBJ2-1, with a possible D match to TRBD2 (6 bases). Trimming cost V 3 bases and J 3 bases, with 12 bases left between them. The CDR3 loop spans 15 amino acids. Germline CDR1 and CDR2: LGHNA and YNFKEQ. CDR3 sequence (DNA): TGTGCCAGCAGCCATCAGGGCGGGGTCTACAATGAGCAGTTCTTC. Translated, it gives CASSHQGGVYNEQFF.

V is TRBV7-2 and J is TRBJ2-7; D is ambiguous. The CDR3 is 14 residues long. V shed 5 bases and J shed 5 bases, with 16 bases lying between them. The germline CDR1 and CDR2 sequences are SGHTA and FQGNSA. For the CDR3, the DNA is TGTGCCAGCAGCCCCCCGGGCGACCCCCACGAGCAGTACTTC. Its translation is CASSPPGDPHEQYF.

This clonotype was detected only a few times. The gene calls are TRBV6-2 or TRBV6-3 and TRBJ2-1; possibly TRBD1 or TRBD2 for D (5 bases each). V lost 0 bases and J 8 bases, leaving 17 bases between the germline ends. Germline V gene sequence: CDR1 MNHEY, CDR2 SVGEGT. This CDR3 contains 16 residues. The CDR3 sequence is CASSYSYRDRRHEQFF. The CDR3 DNA reads as TGTGCCAGCAGTTACTCGTACCGGGACCGCCGGCATGAGCAGTTCTTC.

This clonotype came up many times. The CDR3 DNA follows: TGCGCCAGCAGCCAATCTCGAGCGACGCAAGAGACCCAGTACTTC. It translates to CASSQSRATQETQYF. This chain connects TRBV4-1 to TRBJ2-5; D is unresolved. The length of the CDR3 is 15 residues. The germline V and J ends were trimmed by 2 bases and 2 bases, with 12 bases remaining between them. CDR1 MGHRA and CDR2 YSYEKL come from the germline V gene.

CDR3 nucleotides: TGTGCCAGCAGCCCGCCCCCCGGGGAGCTGTTTTTT. Protein: CASSPPPGELFF. The V call is TRBV7-2, the J call TRBJ2-2; D is unclear. Trimming took off 5 bases at V and 6 bases at J, with 7 bases between the two ends. This CDR3 comprises 12 residues. CDR1 SGHTA and CDR2 FQGNSA come from the germline V gene.